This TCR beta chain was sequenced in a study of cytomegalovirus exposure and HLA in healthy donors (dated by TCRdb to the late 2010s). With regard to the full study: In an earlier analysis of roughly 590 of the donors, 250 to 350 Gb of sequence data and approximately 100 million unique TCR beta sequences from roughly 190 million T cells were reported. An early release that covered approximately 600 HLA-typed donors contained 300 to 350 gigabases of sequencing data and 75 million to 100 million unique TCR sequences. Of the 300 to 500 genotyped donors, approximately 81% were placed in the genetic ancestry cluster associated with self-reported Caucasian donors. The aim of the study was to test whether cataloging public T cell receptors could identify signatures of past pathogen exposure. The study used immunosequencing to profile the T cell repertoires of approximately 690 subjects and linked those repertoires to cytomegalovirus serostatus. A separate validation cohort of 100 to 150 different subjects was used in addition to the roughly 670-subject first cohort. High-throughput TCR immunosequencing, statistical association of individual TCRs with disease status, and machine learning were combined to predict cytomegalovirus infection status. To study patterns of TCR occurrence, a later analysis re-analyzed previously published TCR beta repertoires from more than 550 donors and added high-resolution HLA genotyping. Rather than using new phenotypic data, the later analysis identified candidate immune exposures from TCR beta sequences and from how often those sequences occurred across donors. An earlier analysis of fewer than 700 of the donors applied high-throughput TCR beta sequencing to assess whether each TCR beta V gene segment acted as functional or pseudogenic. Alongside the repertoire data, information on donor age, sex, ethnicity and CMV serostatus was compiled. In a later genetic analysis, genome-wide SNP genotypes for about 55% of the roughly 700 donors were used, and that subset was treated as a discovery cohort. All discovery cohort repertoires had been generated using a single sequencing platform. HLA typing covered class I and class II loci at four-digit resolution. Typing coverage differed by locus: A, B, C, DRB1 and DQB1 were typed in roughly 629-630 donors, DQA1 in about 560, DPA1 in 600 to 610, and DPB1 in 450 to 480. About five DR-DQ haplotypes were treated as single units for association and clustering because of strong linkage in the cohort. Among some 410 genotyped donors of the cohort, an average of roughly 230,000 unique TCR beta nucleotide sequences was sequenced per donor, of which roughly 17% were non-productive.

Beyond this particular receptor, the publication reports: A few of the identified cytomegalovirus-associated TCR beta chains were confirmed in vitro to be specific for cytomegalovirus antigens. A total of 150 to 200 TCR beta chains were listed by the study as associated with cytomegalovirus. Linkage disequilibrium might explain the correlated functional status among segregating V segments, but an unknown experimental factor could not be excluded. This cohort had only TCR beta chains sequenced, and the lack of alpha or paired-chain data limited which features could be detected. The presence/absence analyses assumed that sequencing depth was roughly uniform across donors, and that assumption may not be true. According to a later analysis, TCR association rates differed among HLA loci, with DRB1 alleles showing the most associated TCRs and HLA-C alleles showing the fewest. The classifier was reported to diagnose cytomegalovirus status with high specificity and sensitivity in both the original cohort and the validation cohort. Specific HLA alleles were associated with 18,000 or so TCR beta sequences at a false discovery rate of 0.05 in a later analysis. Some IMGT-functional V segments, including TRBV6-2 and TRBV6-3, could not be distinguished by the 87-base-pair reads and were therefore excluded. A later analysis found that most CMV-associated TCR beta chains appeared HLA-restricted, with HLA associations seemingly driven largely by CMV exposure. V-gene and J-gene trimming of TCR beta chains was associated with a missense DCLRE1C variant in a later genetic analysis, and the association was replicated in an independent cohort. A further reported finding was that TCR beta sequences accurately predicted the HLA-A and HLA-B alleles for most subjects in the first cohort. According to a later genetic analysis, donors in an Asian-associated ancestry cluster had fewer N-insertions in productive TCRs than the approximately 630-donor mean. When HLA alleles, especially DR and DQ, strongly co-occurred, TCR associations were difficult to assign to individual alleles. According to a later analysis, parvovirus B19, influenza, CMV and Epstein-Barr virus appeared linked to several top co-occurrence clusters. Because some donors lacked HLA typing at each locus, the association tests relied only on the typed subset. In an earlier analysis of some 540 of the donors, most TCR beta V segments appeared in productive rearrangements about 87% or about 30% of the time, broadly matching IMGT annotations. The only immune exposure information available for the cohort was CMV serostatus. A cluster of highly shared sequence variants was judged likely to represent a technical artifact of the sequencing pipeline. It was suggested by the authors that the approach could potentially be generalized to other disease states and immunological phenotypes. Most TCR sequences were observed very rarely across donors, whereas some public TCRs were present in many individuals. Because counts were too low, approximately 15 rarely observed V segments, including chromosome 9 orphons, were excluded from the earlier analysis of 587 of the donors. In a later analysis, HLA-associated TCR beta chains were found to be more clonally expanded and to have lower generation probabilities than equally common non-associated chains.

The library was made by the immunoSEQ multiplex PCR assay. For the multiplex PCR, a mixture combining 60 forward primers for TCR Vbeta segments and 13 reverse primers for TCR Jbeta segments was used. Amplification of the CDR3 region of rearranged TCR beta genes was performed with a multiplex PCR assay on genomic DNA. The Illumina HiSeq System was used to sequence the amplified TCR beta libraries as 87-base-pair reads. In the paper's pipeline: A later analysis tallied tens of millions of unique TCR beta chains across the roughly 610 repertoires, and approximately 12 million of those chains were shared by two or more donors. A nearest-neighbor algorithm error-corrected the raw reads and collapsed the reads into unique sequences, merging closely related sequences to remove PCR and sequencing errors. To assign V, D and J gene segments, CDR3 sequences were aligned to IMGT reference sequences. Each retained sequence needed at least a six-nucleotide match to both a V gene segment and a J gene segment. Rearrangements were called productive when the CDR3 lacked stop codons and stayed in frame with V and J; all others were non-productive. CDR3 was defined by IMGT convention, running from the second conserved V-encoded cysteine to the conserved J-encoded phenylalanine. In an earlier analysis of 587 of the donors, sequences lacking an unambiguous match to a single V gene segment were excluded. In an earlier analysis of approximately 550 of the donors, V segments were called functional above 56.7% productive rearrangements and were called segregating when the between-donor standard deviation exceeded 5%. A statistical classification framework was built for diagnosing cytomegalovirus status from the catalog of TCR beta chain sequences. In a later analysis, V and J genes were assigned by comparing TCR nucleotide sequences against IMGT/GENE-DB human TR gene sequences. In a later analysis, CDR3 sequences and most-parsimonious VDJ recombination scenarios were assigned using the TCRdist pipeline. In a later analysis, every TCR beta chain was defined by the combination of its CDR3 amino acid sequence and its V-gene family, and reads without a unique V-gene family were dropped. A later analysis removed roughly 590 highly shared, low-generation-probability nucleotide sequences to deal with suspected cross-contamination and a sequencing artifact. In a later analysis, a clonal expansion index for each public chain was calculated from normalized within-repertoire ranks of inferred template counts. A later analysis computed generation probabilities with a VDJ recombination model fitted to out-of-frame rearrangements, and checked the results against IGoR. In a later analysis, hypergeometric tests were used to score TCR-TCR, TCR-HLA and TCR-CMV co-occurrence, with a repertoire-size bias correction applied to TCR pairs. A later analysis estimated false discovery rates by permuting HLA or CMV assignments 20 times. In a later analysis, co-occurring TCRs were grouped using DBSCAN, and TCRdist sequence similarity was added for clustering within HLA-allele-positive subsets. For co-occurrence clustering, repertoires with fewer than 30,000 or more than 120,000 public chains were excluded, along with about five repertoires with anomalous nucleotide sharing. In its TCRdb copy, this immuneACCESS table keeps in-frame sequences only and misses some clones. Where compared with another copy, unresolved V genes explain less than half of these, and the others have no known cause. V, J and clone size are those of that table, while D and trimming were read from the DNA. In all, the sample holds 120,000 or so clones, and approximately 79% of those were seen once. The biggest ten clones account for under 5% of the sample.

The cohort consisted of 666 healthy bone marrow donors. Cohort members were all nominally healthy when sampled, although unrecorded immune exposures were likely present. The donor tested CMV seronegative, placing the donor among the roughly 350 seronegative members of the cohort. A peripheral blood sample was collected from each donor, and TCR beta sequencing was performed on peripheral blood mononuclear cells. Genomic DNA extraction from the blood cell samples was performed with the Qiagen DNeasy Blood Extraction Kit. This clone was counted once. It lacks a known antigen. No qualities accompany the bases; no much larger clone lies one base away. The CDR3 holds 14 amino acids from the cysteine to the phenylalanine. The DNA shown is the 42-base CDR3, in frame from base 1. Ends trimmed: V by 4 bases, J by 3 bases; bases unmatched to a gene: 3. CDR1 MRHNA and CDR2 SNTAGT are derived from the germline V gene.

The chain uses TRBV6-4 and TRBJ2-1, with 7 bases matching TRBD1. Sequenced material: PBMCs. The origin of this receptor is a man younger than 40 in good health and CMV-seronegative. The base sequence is TGTGCCAGCAGTGGACAGGGAAACTACAATGAGCAGTTCTTC. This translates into CASSGQGNYNEQFF.